These 15 T cell receptor beta chains share one sample of origin, sequenced in a study of cytomegalovirus exposure and HLA in healthy donors. Vbeta (60) and Jbeta (13) primers were used in the PCR. TCRdb's copy holds only in-frame clones and misses some; the assay was immunoSEQ multiplex PCR. The data hold some 170,000 clones, with approximately 90% observed a single time. The sequencing sample was made of PBMCs. These receptors originate from a woman in her 30s in good health and CMV-seronegative.

The chain recombines TRBV29-1 with TRBJ2-3; possibly TRBD1 for D (6 bases). Germline loops: CDR1 SQVTM, CDR2 ANQGSEA. This CDR3 comprises 16 residues. Trimming pared 1 base from V and 3 bases from J, leaving 17 bases between. CDR3 bases: TGCAGCGTTGAAGCGATGTGGGGGCCCGGTACAGATACGCAGTATTTT. This gives the protein CSVEAMWGPGTDTQYF.

V gene TRBV11-2 combines with J gene TRBJ1-3; D unresolved. V was shortened by 5 bases and J by 0 bases, with 5 bases between the two germline ends. Germline values: CDR1 SGHAT, CDR2 FQNNGV. This CDR3 contains 13 residues. The CDR3 loop is CASSHSSGNTIYF. CDR3 bases: TGTGCCAGCAGCCACAGCTCTGGAAACACCATATATTTT.

The J gene is TRBJ2-2, the V gene TRBV4-2; 11 bases are a match to TRBD2. V shed 3 bases, J shed 2 bases, and the junction held 8 bases outside the gene matches. The CDR3 extends over 18 amino acids. Per the germline V gene, CDR1 is LGHNA and CDR2 is YNFKEQ. CDR3: CASSHRGGLAANTGELFF. The CDR3 region has the DNA TGTGCCAGCAGCCATCGCGGGGGACTAGCGGCCAACACCGGGGAGCTGTTTTTT.

The chain couples TRBV7-8 to TRBJ2-7, with a tentative D call TRBD1 (6 bases). This CDR3 region has 15 residues. In germline, CDR1 is SGHVS, CDR2 FQNEAQ. Trimming removed 4 bases from V and 3 bases from J, with 16 bases in between. In DNA form, the CDR3 reads TGTGCCAGCAGCTCCAAACGGGACAACTACTACGAGCAGTACTTC. It codes for CASSSKRDNYYEQYF.

The rearrangement links TRBV13 to TRBJ1-2; D possibly corresponds to TRBD1 (5 bases). CDR1 and CDR2 (germline): PRHDT, FYEKMQ (reference sequence). The germline V and J ends were trimmed by 6 bases and 4 bases, with 15 bases remaining between them. The CDR3 is 14 residues long. The CDR3 bases are TGTGCCAGCAGGCGGGGCCTGAGGAGCTATGGCTACACCTTC. Amino acids: CASRRGLRSYGYTF.

The rearrangement uses TRBV7-9 and TRBJ2-2; D might be TRBD2 (7 bases). Trimming shortened V by 5 bases and J by 3 bases, and 16 bases separated the two germline ends. In germline, CDR1 is SEHNR, CDR2 FQNEAQ (reference sequence). The CDR3 totals 16 residues. The CDR3 DNA is TGTGCCAGCAGCCCCGAGGGGGGGCGGGACACCGGGGAGCTGTTTTTT. Its translation is CASSPEGGRDTGELFF.

The J gene is TRBJ1-5, the V gene TRBV30; 7 bases are shared with TRBD1. The trim removed 1 base at V and 7 bases at J, leaving 7 bases unmatched. The CDR3 length is 14 residues. CDR1 GTSNPN and CDR2 SVGIG come from the germline V gene (reference sequence). This CDR3 is CAWSGSGGHQPQHF. CDR3 in DNA: TGTGCCTGGAGTGGTTCAGGGGGACACCAGCCCCAGCATTTT.

V and J are TRBV19 and TRBJ1-3, with D perhaps TRBD1 (6 bases). Trimming removed 9 bases from V and 0 bases from J, with 18 bases in between. The germline V gene has CDR1 LNHDA and CDR2 SQIVND (reference sequence). The CDR3 length is 16 residues. CDR3 DNA: TGTGCCAGCATTAGAGAACAGGGCCGCTCTGGAAACACCATATATTTT. This gives the protein CASIREQGRSGNTIYF. The variable domain in full, with the rest retrieved from reference TRBV19 and TRBJ1-3, is DGGITQSPKYLFRKEGQNVTLSCEQNLNHDAMYWYRQDPGQGLRLIYYSQIVNDFQKGDIAEGYSVSREKKESFPLTVTSAQKNPTAFYLCASIREQGRSGNTIYFGEGSWLTVV.

V and J are TRBV5-6 and TRBJ2-1, with a tentative D call TRBD2 (6 bases). Trimming pared 4 bases from V and 7 bases from J, leaving 12 bases between. This CDR3 spans 13 amino acids. From germline, CDR1 is SGHDT and CDR2 YYEEEE. DNA of the CDR3: TGTGCCAGCAGCAGTGGGAGGCGGAATGAGCAGTTCTTC. Residues: CASSSGRRNEQFF. Supplemented by reference TRBV5-6 and TRBJ2-1, the full variable domain reads DAGVTQSPTHLIKTRGQQVTLRCSPKSGHDTVSWYQQALGQGPQFIFQYYEEEERQRGNFPDRFSGHQFPNYSSELNVNALLLGDSALYLCASSSGRRNEQFFGPGTRLTVL.

V is TRBV25-1 and J is TRBJ2-7, with D perhaps matching TRBD1 (5 bases). Germline V gene sequence: CDR1 MGHDK, CDR2 SYGVNS. This CDR3 has 14 amino acids. V lost 8 bases and J lost 2, with 16 bases in between. The CDR3: CASPSGPEAYEQYF. CDR3 sequence (DNA): TGTGCCAGCCCCTCAGGGCCCGAAGCCTACGAGCAGTACTTC.

V gene TRBV7-8 combines with J gene TRBJ1-2; D may be TRBD1 (5 bases). The CDR3 is 17 amino acids. The V and J ends lost 4 bases and 3 bases respectively, with 21 bases between them. Germline loops: CDR1 SGHVS, CDR2 FQNEAQ. The CDR3 nucleotides read TGTGCCAGCAGCTCTCTGGGGAGGGGTGGTAGGGACTATGGCTACACCTTC. Its protein product is CASSSLGRGGRDYGYTF.

The V gene is TRBV4-1, the J gene TRBJ2-2, with TRBD2 matching 7 bases. This CDR3 spans 17 amino acids. Germline V lookup: CDR1 MGHRA, CDR2 YSYEKL. J gave up 0 bases and V 3 bases, and 7 bases lay outside the gene matches. CDR3 in amino acids: CASSHTLAATNTGELFF. In DNA, the CDR3 is TGCGCCAGCAGCCATACCCTAGCGGCTACGAACACCGGGGAGCTGTTTTTT.

J is TRBJ2-7 and V is TRBV2; TRBD2 matches 11 bases. Germline lookup yields CDR1 SNHLY and CDR2 FYNNEI. This CDR3 is 17 amino acids long. V was clipped by 5 bases and J by 2 bases; unmatched bases: 11. DNA of the CDR3: TGTGCCAGCAGTCCCAACCCCTTTAGCGGGAGGGCCTACGAGCAGTACTTC. It is translated as CASSPNPFSGRAYEQYF.

This chain connects TRBV6-1 to TRBJ2-3, with 8 bases identical to TRBD2. Germline assignment: CDR1 MNHNS and CDR2 SASEGT. CDR3 size: 15 residues. After removal of 5 bases from V and 5 bases from J, the junction contained 9 bases not matched to a gene. The CDR3 protein is CASSKRELLEDTQYF. The CDR3 DNA is TGTGCCAGCAGTAAGCGGGAGTTGCTTGAAGATACGCAGTATTTT.

The chain carries TRBV19 and TRBJ2-7; D is possibly TRBD1 (5 bases). The germline gives CDR1 LNHDA, CDR2 SQIVND (reference sequence). There are 13 residues in the CDR3. Trimming took 4 bases from V and 3 from J, leaving 10 bases between them. CDR3: CASSRAGLYEQYF. The CDR3, as DNA: TGTGCCAGTAGTAGAGCAGGGCTCTACGAGCAGTACTTC.